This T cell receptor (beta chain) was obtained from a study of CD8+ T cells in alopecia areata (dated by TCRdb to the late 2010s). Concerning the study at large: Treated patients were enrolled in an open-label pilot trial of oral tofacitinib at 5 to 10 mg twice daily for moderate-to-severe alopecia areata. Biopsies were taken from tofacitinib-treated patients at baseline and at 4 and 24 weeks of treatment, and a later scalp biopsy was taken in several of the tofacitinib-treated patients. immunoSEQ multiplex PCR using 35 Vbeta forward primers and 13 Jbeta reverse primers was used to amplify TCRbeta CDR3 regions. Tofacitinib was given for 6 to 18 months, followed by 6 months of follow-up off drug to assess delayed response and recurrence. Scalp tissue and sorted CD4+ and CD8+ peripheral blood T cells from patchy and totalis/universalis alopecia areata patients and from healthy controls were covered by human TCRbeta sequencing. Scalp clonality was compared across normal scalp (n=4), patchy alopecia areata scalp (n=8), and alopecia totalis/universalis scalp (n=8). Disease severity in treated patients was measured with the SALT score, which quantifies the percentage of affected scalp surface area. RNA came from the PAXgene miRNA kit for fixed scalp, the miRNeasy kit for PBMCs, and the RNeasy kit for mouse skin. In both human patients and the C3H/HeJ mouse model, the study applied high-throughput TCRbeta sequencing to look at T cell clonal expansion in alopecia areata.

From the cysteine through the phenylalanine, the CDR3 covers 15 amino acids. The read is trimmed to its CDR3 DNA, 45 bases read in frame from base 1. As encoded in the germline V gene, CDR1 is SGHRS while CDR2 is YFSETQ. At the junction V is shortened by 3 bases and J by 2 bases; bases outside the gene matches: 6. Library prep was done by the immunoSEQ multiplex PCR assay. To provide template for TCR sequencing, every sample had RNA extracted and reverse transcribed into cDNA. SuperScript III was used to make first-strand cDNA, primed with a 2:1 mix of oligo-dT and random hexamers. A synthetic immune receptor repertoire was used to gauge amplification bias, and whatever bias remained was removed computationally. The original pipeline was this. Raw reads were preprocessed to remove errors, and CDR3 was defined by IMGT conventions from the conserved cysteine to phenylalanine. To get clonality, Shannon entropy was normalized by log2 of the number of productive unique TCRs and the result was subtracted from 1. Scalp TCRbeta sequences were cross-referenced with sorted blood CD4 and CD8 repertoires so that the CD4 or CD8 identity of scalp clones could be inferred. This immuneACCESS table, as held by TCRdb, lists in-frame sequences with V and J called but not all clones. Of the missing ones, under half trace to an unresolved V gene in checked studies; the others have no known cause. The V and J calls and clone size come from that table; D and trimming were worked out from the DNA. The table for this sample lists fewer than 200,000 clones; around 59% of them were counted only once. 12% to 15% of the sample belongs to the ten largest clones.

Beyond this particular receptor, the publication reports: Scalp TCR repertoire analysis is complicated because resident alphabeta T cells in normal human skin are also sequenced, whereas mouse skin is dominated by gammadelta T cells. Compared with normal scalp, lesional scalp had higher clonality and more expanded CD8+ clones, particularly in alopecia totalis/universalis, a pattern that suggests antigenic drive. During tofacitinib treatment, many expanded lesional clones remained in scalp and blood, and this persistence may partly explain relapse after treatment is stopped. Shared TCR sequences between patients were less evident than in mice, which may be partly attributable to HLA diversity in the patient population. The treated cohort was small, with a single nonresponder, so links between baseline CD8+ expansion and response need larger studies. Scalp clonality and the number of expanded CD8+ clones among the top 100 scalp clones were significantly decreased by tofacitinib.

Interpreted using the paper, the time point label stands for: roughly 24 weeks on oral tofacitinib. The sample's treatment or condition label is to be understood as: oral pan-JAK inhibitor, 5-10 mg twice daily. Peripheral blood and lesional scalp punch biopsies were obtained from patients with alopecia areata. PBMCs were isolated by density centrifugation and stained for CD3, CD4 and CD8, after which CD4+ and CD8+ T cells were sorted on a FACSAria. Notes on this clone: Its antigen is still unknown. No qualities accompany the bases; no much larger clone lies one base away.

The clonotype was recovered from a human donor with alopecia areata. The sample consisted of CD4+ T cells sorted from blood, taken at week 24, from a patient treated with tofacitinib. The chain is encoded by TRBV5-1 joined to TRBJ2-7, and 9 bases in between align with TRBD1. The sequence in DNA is TGCGCCAGCAGCTCCGGACAGGGGTGGACCTACGAGCAGTACTTC. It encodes CASSSGQGWTYEQYF.